The 19 T cell receptor beta chains listed next were all sequenced from one sample in a study of OX40 agonist ivuxolimab in advanced cancers. Repertoires were generated with immunoSEQ multiplex PCR, while TCRdb's copy carries only in-frame clones and drops some. The sample has 75,000 to 95,000 clones, more than 70% seen once. This material consisted of CD4+ or CD8+ T cells sorted from blood, taken in a trial of the OX40 agonist ivuxolimab. Source of these receptors: an adult with an advanced solid tumor such as melanoma, head and neck, liver or kidney cancer.

CDR3 sequence: CASNGDRGNTGELFF. The DNA of the CDR3 is TGCGCCAGCAACGGGGACAGGGGGAACACCGGGGAGCTGTTTTTT. V is TRBV5-1 and J is TRBJ2-2, with TRBD1 matching over 10 bases. Germline V gene lookup returns CDR1 SGHRS and CDR2 YFSETQ. V was clipped by 6 bases and J by 1 base; unmatched bases: 3. This CDR3 spans 15 amino acids.

The chain recombines TRBV7-2 with TRBJ2-5; 10 bases line up with TRBD1. The CDR3 is made up of 15 amino acids. Trimming at V came to 2 bases and at J to 5 bases, leaving 5 bases not matched to a gene. Germline CDR1 SGHTA, CDR2 FQGNSA. CDR3 sequence (DNA): TGTGCCAGCAGCTTAATGACAGGGGGCGGCGAGACCCAGTACTTC. This sequence encodes CASSLMTGGGETQYF.

V and J are TRBV27 and TRBJ2-6; possible D gene TRBD1, 6 bases. The germline V and J ends were trimmed by 3 bases and 0 bases, with 21 bases remaining between them. Looked up from germline, CDR1 is MNHEY and CDR2 is SMNVEV (reference sequence). The CDR3 loop spans 20 amino acids. The CDR3 loop reads CASSFLPLMTGNSGANVLTF. The CDR3 coding sequence is TGTGCCAGCAGTTTTCTCCCTTTAATGACAGGCAACTCTGGGGCCAACGTCCTGACTTTC.

The genes are TRBV27 and TRBJ1-3, with D unclear. This CDR3 contains 12 residues. Germline CDR1 is MNHEY and CDR2 is SMNVEV (reference sequence). V was cut by 2 bases and J by 7 bases, with 6 bases left in between. The DNA for the CDR3 is TGTGCCAGCAGTTTACCGTCTAACACCATATATTTT. Protein sequence: CASSLPSNTIYF.

A note on this clone: A read error may account for a junction end that differs from germline. The chain joins TRBV6-4 to TRBJ2-1, with 10 bases aligning to TRBD2. This CDR3 region has 16 residues. Germline lookup yields CDR1 MRHNA and CDR2 SNTAGT. The CDR3 region is CASSLASGSSCNEQFF. The CDR3 DNA sequence: TGTGCCAGCAGTCTCGCTAGCGGGAGCTCCTGCAATGAGCAGTTCTTC.

J is TRBJ1-2 and V is TRBV5-1; 7 bases fit TRBD1. Germline CDR1 is SGHRS and CDR2 is YFSETQ. The J segment lost 7 bases and the V segment lost 4 bases, leaving 10 bases of the junction unmatched. The CDR3 is 14 residues long. The DNA for the CDR3 is TGCGCCAGCAGCCTCGGACAGGAAAAAGGTGGCTACACCTTC. Translation: CASSLGQEKGGYTF.

In its sample, this clone was seen once. Written as DNA, the CDR3 is TGTGCCATCAGTGATCATCTAGCGGGAGCAGATACGCAGTATTTT. This codes for CAISDHLAGADTQYF. The gene calls are TRBV10-3 and TRBJ2-3; 10 bases are a match to TRBD2. This CDR3 is built from 15 residues. After removal of 3 bases from V and 4 bases from J, the junction contained 4 bases not matched to a gene. CDR1 and CDR2 (germline): ENHRY, SYGVKD.

Written as DNA, the CDR3 is TGTGCCAGCAGCTTAGTCGGCGGACCTAATGAAAAACTGTTTTTT. Its protein product is CASSLVGGPNEKLFF. The chain employs TRBV7-9 and TRBJ1-4; no clear D gene. The CDR3 length is 15 residues. The V gene's germline CDR1 is SEHNR and CDR2 FQNEAQ (reference sequence). Trimming removed 1 base at V and 3 bases at J, with 9 bases between.

J is TRBJ2-2 and V is TRBV5-1, with D hard to call. This CDR3 comprises 14 residues. Germline V gene lookup returns CDR1 SGHRS and CDR2 YFSETQ. Trimming left V 0 bases short and J 5 bases short, with 8 bases between. DNA of the CDR3: TGCGCCAGCAGCTTGGGAGTTTCAACCGGGGAGCTGTTTTTT. It yields the protein CASSLGVSTGELFF.

CDR3 nucleotide sequence: TGTGCCACAAAACGGGGACTAGCGGAGTACACAGATACGCAGTATTTT. Residues: CATKRGLAEYTDTQYF. The genes are TRBV2 and TRBJ2-3; 11 bases align to TRBD2. Trimming at V came to 10 bases and at J to 2 bases, leaving 11 bases not matched to a gene. CDR1 and CDR2 (germline): SNHLY, FYNNEI. This CDR3 is 16 amino acids long.

The table lists this clone with a few counts. The chain carries TRBV11-3 and TRBJ1-2; maybe TRBD1 (6 bases). The germline CDR1 and CDR2 sequences are SGHNT and YENEEA. This CDR3 has 14 residues. The V and J ends lost 4 bases and 2 bases respectively, with 11 bases between them. The CDR3 region has the DNA TGTGCCAGCAGCTACTACAGGGCGAACTATGGCTACACCTTC. Protein sequence: CASSYYRANYGYTF. The entire variable domain, with the rest obtained from reference TRBV11-3 and TRBJ1-2, is as follows: EAGVVQSPRYKIIEKKQPVAFWCNPISGHNTLYWYLQNLGQGPELLIRYENEEAVDDSQLPKDRFSAERLKGVDSTLKIQPAELGDSAVYLCASSYYRANYGYTFGSGTRLTVV.

CDR3 sequence: CASSLWGLAGNNEQFF. DNA for the CDR3: TGTGCCAGCAGTTTATGGGGACTAGCGGGGAACAATGAGCAGTTCTTC. This rearrangement joins TRBV27 to TRBJ2-1; 13 positions agree with TRBD2. The CDR3 covers 16 residues. With 1 base clipped from V and 5 bases from J, the junction kept 2 bases outside the gene matches. Per germline, CDR1 MNHEY and CDR2 SMNVEV (reference sequence).

The rearrangement links TRBV19 to TRBJ1-2; 10 positions agree with TRBD1. V dropped 1 base and J dropped 4; count of bases not matched to a gene: 6. The CDR3 length is 16 residues. Germline CDR1 reads LNHDA; CDR2 reads SQIVND (reference sequence). The CDR3 nucleotides are TGTGCCAGTAGTATAGGGGGGACAGGGGATATCTATGGCTACACCTTC. It yields the protein CASSIGGTGDIYGYTF.

This clone turned up a few times. The V gene is TRBV19, the J gene TRBJ1-4; possibly TRBD1 for D (5 bases). V dropped 6 bases and J dropped 8 bases, with 16 bases sitting between them. The CDR3 covers 14 residues. Germline CDR1 reads LNHDA; CDR2 reads SQIVND (reference sequence). The chain's CDR3 is CASRVLGGQEKLFF. The CDR3 nucleotides are TGTGCCAGTAGAGTACTGGGGGGTCAAGAAAAACTGTTTTTT.

This chain uses TRBV5-4 with TRBJ2-3, with D possibly being TRBD1 (5 bases). Germline values: CDR1 SGHNT, CDR2 YYREEE (reference sequence). The CDR3 contains 14 residues. Trimming took 4 bases from V and 3 from J, leaving 12 bases between them. CDR3 region: CASSPESGTDTQYF. The DNA for the CDR3 is TGTGCCAGCAGCCCAGAGTCAGGGACAGATACGCAGTATTTT.

CDR3 sequence reads: CASSRDRGYEQFF. CDR3 coding DNA: TGTGCCAGCTCACGAGACAGGGGCTATGAGCAGTTCTTC. The chain is built from TRBV18 and TRBJ2-1; TRBD1 aligns across 8 bases. V lost 4 bases to trimming and J lost 8 bases; unmatched junction nucleotides: 4. This CDR3 is 13 amino acids long. Germline loops: CDR1 KGHSH, CDR2 LQKENI.

This chain links TRBV5-1 with TRBJ1-1, with D hard to call. The germline V and J ends were trimmed by 1 base and 0 bases, with 7 bases remaining between them. CDR1 is SGHRS, CDR2 YFSETQ, per germline. This CDR3 region has 14 residues. In DNA form, the CDR3 reads TGCGCCAGCAGCTTGCAGGATCTGAACACTGAAGCTTTCTTT. It is translated as CASSLQDLNTEAFF.

Here the CDR3 reads CASSLGSDGSQETQYF. Here the CDR3 DNA reads TGCGCCAGCAGCTTGGGTTCTGACGGAAGTCAAGAGACCCAGTACTTC. This rearrangement joins TRBV5-1 to TRBJ2-5; no firm D call. V dropped 0 bases and J dropped 2 bases, with 14 bases sitting between them. The CDR3 extends over 16 amino acids. The germline V gene has CDR1 SGHRS and CDR2 YFSETQ.

The chain links TRBV18 to TRBJ1-2; D call uncertain. Trimming removed 4 bases at V and 11 bases at J, with 11 bases between. CDR1 is KGHSH, CDR2 LQKENI, per germline. The CDR3 length is 11 residues. The CDR3 is CASSLSAQYTF. The CDR3 DNA reads TGTGCCAGCTCACTAAGTGCCCAATACACCTTC.